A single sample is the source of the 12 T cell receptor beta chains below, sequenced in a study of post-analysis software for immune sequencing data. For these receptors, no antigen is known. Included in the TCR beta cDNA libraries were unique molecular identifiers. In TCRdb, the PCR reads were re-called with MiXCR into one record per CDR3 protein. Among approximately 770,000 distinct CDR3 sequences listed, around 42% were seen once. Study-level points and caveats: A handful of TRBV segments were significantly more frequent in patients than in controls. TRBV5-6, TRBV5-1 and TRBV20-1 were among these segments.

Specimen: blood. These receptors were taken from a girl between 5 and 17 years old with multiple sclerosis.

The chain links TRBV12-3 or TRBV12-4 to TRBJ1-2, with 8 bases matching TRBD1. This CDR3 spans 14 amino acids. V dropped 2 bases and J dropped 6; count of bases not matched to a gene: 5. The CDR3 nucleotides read TGTGCCAGCAGTTTACTTACAGGGGGTAATGGCTACACCTTC. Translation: CASSLLTGGNGYTF.

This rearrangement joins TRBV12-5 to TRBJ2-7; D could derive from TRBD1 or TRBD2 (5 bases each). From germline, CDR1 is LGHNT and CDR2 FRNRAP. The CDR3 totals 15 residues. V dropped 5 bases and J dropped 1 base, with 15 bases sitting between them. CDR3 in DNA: TGTGCTAGTGGTGAACCGGGACGGGTATCCTACGAGCAGTACTTC. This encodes CASGEPGRVSYEQYF.

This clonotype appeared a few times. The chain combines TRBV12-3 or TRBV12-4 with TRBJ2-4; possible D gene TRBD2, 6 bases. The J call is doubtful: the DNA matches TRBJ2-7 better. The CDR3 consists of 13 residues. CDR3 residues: CASSHGGPLEQYF. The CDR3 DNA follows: TGTGCCAGCAGCCACGGGGGACCCCTCGAGCAGTACTTC.

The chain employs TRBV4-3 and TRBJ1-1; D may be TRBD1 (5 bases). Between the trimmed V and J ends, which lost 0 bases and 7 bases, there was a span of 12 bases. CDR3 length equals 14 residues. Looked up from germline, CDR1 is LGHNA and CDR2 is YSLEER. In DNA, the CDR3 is TGCGCCAGCAGCCAAGAGGAGTCAGGGAATGAAGCTTTCTTT. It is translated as CASSQEESGNEAFF.

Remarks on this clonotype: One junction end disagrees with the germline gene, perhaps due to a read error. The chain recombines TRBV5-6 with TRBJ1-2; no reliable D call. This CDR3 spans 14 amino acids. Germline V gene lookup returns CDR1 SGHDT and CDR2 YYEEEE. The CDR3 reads CASSSDGRPYGYTF. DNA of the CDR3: TGTGCCAGCAGCTCGGACGGACGCCCCTATGGCTACACCTTT. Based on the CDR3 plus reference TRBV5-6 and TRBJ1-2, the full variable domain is DAGVTQSPTHLIKTRGQQVTLRCSPKSGHDTVSWYQQALGQGPQFIFQYYEEEERQRGNFPDRFSGHQFPNYSSELNVNALLLGDSALYLCASSSDGRPYGYTFGSGTRLTVV.

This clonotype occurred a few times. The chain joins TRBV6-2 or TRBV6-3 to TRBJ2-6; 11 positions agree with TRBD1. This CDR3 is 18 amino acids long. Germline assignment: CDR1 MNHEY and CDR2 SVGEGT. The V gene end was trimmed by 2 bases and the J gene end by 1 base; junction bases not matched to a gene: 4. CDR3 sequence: CASSYGQGAPSGANVLTF. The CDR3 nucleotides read TGTGCCAGCAGTTACGGACAGGGGGCCCCGTCTGGGGCCAACGTCCTGACTTTC.

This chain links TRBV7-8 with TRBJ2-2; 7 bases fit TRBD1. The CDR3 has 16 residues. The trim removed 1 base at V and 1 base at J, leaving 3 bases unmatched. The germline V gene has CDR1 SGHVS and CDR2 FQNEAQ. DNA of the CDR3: TGTGCCAGCAGCTTAGTGGGGGACAGGAACACCGGGGAGCTGTTTTTT. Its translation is CASSLVGDRNTGELFF.

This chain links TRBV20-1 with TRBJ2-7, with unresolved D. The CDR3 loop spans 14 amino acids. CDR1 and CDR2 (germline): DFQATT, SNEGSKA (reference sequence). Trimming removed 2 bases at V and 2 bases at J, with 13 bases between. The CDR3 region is CSARPRRKAYEQYF. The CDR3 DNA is TGCAGTGCTAGACCCCGCAGGAAAGCCTACGAGCAGTACTTC.

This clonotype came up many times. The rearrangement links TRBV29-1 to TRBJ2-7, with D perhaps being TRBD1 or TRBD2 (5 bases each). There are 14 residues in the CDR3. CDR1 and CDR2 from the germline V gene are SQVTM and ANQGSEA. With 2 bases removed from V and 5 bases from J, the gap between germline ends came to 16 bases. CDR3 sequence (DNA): TGCAGCGTTGAAAGGCGAGGGACCAACCACGAGCAGTACTTC. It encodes CSVERRGTNHEQYF.

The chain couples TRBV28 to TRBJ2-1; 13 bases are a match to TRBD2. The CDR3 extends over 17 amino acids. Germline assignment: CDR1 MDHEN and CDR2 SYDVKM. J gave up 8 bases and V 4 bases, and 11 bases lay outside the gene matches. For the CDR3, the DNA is TGTGCCAGCAGTTCTGGACTAGCGGGAGTCAAGATGGATGAGCAGTTCTTC. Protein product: CASSSGLAGVKMDEQFF.

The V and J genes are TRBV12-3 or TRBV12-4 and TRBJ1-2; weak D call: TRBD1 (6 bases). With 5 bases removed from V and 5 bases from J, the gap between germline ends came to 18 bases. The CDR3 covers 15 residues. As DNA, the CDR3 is TGTGCCAGCAGTGGAACAGGGTCCGGGACGTATGGCTACACCTTC. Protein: CASSGTGSGTYGYTF.

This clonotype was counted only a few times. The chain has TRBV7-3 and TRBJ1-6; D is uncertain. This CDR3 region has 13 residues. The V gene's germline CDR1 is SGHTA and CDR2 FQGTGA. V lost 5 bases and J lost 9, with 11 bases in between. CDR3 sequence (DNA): TGTGCCAGCAGCCCCGACGTCCTTTCACCCCTCCACTTT. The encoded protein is CASSPDVLSPLHF.